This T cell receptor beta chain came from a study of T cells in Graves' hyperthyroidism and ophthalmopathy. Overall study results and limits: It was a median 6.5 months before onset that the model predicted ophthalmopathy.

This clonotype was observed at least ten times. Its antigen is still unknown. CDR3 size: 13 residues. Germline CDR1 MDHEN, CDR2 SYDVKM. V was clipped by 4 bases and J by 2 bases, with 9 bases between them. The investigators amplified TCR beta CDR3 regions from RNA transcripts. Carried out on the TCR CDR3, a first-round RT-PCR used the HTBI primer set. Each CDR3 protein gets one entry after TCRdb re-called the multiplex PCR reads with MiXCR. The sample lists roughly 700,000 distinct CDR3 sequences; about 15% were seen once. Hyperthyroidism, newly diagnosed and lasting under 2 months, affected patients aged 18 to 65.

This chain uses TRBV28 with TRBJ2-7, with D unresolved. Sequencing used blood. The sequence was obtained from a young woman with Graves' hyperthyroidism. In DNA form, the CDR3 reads TGTGCCAGCAGTTGGGTCGGACCCTACGAGCAGTACTTC. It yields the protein CASSWVGPYEQYF.